This T cell receptor beta chain stems from a study of technical replicates of blood from four donors. Produced via immunoSEQ multiplex PCR; TCRdb's table is partial and in-frame only. The sample records some 47,000 clones, roughly nine tenths being singletons. This clone appeared once. The CDR3 sequence is 14 residues long. In germline, CDR1 is SGHAT, CDR2 FQNNGV. Unmatched junction bases numbered 4, after V lost 4 bases and J lost 7 bases. Sequenced: PBMCs. The rearrangement links TRBV11-2 to TRBJ2-1, with 10 positions matching TRBD2. This clonotype was sampled from a human donor in good health. Some clones in this sample may be carry-over from other donors' samples. Here the CDR3 reads CASSSLAGRNEQFF. The CDR3 coding sequence is TGTGCCAGCAGCTCACTAGCGGGGCGGAATGAGCAGTTCTTC.